This entry describes one T cell receptor beta chain. Its target is unknown. The sample comes from a study of cytomegalovirus exposure and HLA in healthy donors. Study-wide context: An earlier analysis identified 120 million or so unique TCR beta sequences in about 170 million T cells. Findings of the study overall: Cytomegalovirus status was reportedly diagnosed by the classifier with high sensitivity and specificity.

Trimming at V came to 2 bases and at J to 3 bases, leaving 4 bases not matched to a gene. CDR3 size: 15 residues. The germline V gene has CDR1 SGHDT and CDR2 YYEEEE. PCR amplification relied on 60 Vbeta primers (plus 13 Jbeta primers). Sequencing used immunoSEQ multiplex PCR; TCRdb keeps in-frame clones, though not all of them. The sample has approximately 190,000 clones, over 75% seen once. The sample was PBMCs. This sequence originates from a man in his forties in good health and CMV-seropositive. The rearrangement joins TRBV5-6 to TRBJ2-1, with 8 bases fitting TRBD1. In nucleotides, the CDR3 is TGTGCCAGCAGCTTTAGCGGACAGGGCTACAATGAGCAGTTCTTC. This encodes CASSFSGQGYNEQFF.